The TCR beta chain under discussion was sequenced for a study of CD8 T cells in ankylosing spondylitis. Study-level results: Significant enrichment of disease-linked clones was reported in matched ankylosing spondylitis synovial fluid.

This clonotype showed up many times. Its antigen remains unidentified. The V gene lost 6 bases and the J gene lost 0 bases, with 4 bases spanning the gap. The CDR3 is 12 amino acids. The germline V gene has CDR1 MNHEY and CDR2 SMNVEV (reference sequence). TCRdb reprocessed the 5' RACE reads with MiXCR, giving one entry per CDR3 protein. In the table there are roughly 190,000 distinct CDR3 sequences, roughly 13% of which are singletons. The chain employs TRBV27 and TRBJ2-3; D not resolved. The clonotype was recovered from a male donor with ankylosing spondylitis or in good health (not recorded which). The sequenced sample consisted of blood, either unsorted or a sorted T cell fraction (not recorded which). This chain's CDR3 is CASSFSTDTQYF. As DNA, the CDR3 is TGTGCCAGCAGCTTTAGCACAGATACGCAGTATTTT.